Below, 18 T cell receptor beta chains from the same sample are listed, as sequenced in a study of beta chain features in type 1 diabetes. Study conclusions and caveats: In every one of the four CD4+ subsets, TCRB CDR3s were moderately but significantly shorter in Type 1 diabetes patients.

Antigens for these TCRs are unknown. Sequenced material consisted of expressed TCRB transcripts (all of the isolated RNA was reverse transcribed). Here immunoSEQ multiplex PCR was the method, and the copy in TCRdb shows in-frame clones only, minus some. The data show 600,000 to 750,000 clones, with 9.5% to 15% seen just once and around 0.12% held by the top ten. The material sequenced was naive CD4+ T cells from blood. Receptors were obtained from a man in his thirties or forties with type 1 diabetes.

This clone turned up a few times. The V call is TRBV4-2, the J call TRBJ1-2; 9 bases are a match to TRBD1. The V gene's germline CDR1 is LGHNA and CDR2 YNFKEQ. The trim removed 0 bases at V and 4 bases at J, leaving 9 bases unmatched. This CDR3 comprises 17 residues. The CDR3 sequence is CASSQDPGTGSFYGYTF. DNA of the CDR3: TGTGCCAGCAGCCAAGATCCCGGGACAGGGTCATTCTATGGCTACACCTTC.

The chain recombines TRBV9 with TRBJ2-3, with a weak D call TRBD2 (5 bases). V shed 0 bases and J shed 6 bases, with 14 bases lying between them. The germline gives CDR1 SGDLS, CDR2 YYNGEE. This CDR3 is built from 15 residues. The CDR3 reads CASSVDGESGDTQYF. CDR3 DNA sequence: TGTGCCAGCAGCGTAGACGGGGAATCTGGGGATACGCAGTATTTT.

The chain carries TRBV7-2 and TRBJ2-6; D is possibly TRBD2 (5 bases). V was shortened by 5 bases and J by 2 bases, with 19 bases between the two germline ends. From germline, CDR1 is SGHTA and CDR2 FQGNSA. This CDR3 contains 18 residues. DNA for the CDR3: TGTGCCAGCAGCCCCCTTGGAGGTATGTTGGCTGGGGCCAACGTCCTGACTTTC. It yields the protein CASSPLGGMLAGANVLTF.

The table lists this clone with a few counts. This chain links TRBV14 with TRBJ2-3, with D possibly TRBD1 on 6 matching bases. Germline lookup yields CDR1 SGHDN and CDR2 FVKESK. The V end was cut by 1 base, the J end by 1 base, with 12 bases between. There are 16 residues in the CDR3. DNA of the CDR3: TGTGCCAGCAGCCAAGTCAGGGGCAGGGGCACAGATACGCAGTATTTT. Residues: CASSQVRGRGTDTQYF.

The chain links TRBV28 to TRBJ2-2, with a weak D call TRBD1 (6 bases). This CDR3 is 13 amino acids long. The V end lost 5 bases, the J end lost 4 bases, and 8 bases lay between the germline ends. CDR1 is MDHEN, CDR2 SYDVKM, per germline. The DNA of the CDR3 is TGTGCCAGCAGTCCAGGGGTCACCGGGGAGCTGTTTTTT. Protein product: CASSPGVTGELFF.

The chain carries TRBV9 and TRBJ2-3, with D unclear. Germline V lookup: CDR1 SGDLS, CDR2 YYNGEE. The CDR3 runs to 15 residues. V shed 3 bases and J shed 5 bases, with 16 bases lying between them. The CDR3 sequence: CASSANPIPGDTQYF. In DNA, the CDR3 is TGTGCCAGCAGCGCCAACCCAATTCCGGGAGATACGCAGTATTTT. Filled out from reference TRBV9 and TRBJ2-3, the complete variable domain reads DSGVTQTPKHLITATGQRVTLRCSPRSGDLSVYWYQQSLDQGLQFLIQYYNGEERAKGNILERFSAQQFPDLHSELNLSSLELGDSALYFCASSANPIPGDTQYFGPGTRLTVL.

V gene TRBV11-2 combines with J gene TRBJ2-3; TRBD2 is a possible D gene (5 bases). CDR1 is SGHAT, CDR2 FQNNGV, per germline. The CDR3 length is 16 residues. Trimming left V 1 base short and J 1 base short, with 12 bases between. The CDR3 protein is CASSLGNAGGTDTQYF. The CDR3 DNA follows: TGTGCCAGCAGCTTAGGCAACGCGGGTGGCACAGATACGCAGTATTTT.

This clone has only a few counts. The rearrangement links TRBV6-5 to TRBJ1-6; D unresolved. The germline V gene has CDR1 MNHEY and CDR2 SVGAGI. V gave up 2 bases and J gave up 4 bases, with 9 bases separating them. CDR3 length: 15 amino acids. CDR3 amino acids: CASSYGSGYNSPLHF. DNA of the CDR3: TGTGCCAGCAGTTACGGGTCCGGTTATAATTCACCCCTCCACTTT.

This clone has a handful of counts. The V call is TRBV9, the J call TRBJ1-4; 8 nucleotides agree with TRBD1. Germline V lookup: CDR1 SGDLS, CDR2 YYNGEE. The CDR3 totals 15 residues. V shed 2 bases and J 3 bases; nucleotides not matched to a gene: 3. CDR3: CASSVTGEANEKLFF. The CDR3 DNA reads as TGTGCCAGCAGCGTGACAGGGGAGGCTAATGAAAAACTGTTTTTT.

In this sample, this clone turned up a few times. The chain combines TRBV4-1 with TRBJ2-1, with D possibly TRBD2 on 7 matching bases. CDR3 size: 15 residues. Germline CDR1 and CDR2: MGHRA and YSYEKL. Trimming pared 3 bases from V and 7 bases from J, leaving 16 bases between. The CDR3 DNA reads as TGCGCCAGCAGCCAGCCCAGGGAGGGGGAGAATGAGCAGTTCTTC. Protein sequence: CASSQPREGENEQFF.

This clone occurred a few times. The chain has TRBV5-4 and TRBJ1-4, with D uncertain. V lost 0 bases and J lost 7, with 7 bases in between. Germline values: CDR1 SGHNT, CDR2 YYREEE (reference sequence). The CDR3 is 13 amino acids. CDR3: CASSLGWAEKLFF. The DNA for the CDR3 is TGTGCCAGCAGCTTGGGATGGGCTGAAAAACTGTTTTTT.

The V and J genes are TRBV7-9 and TRBJ2-5, with 7 bases matching TRBD1. Germline V CDR1 and CDR2: SEHNR, FQNEAQ (reference sequence). V gave up 2 bases and J gave up 3 bases; unmatched junction bases: 6. CDR3 length: 15 amino acids. CDR3 sequence reads: CASSLKGTEEETQYF. For the CDR3, the DNA is TGTGCCAGCAGCTTAAAAGGGACAGAGGAAGAGACCCAGTACTTC.

The rearrangement links TRBV4-1 to TRBJ1-6; 7 nucleotides align to TRBD1. The germline V gene has CDR1 MGHRA and CDR2 YSYEKL. With V trimmed by 6 bases and J by 3 bases, 5 bases remained unmatched. There are 15 residues in the CDR3. The chain's CDR3 is CASSTGQNYNSPLHF. CDR3 DNA: TGCGCCAGCAGTACGGGACAGAACTATAATTCACCCCTCCACTTT.

This clone was counted between two and nine times. The chain is built from TRBV7-2 and TRBJ2-1, with 8 positions matching TRBD2. The V gene's germline CDR1 is SGHTA and CDR2 FQGNSA. V shed 4 bases, J shed 4 bases, and the junction held 12 bases outside the gene matches. The CDR3 sequence is 17 residues long. In DNA, the CDR3 is TGTGCCAGCAGCTCACGATATAGCGGGGCGAAATACAATGAGCAGTTCTTC. Its translation is CASSSRYSGAKYNEQFF.

This clone came up a few times. The chain carries TRBV15 and TRBJ1-1; D is possibly TRBD1 (6 bases). Germline CDR1 and CDR2: LNHNV and YYDKDF (reference sequence). Trimming removed 3 bases from V and 3 bases from J, with 8 bases in between. The CDR3 length is 13 residues. The CDR3 DNA sequence: TGTGCCACCAGCAGCAGGGGAGACACTGAAGCTTTCTTT. This gives the protein CATSSRGDTEAFF.

The chain combines TRBV7-3 with TRBJ2-3, with TRBD1 identical over 8 bases. The CDR3 contains 17 residues. In germline, CDR1 is SGHTA, CDR2 FQGTGA. The V and J ends lost 5 bases and 3 bases, in that order; junction bases with no gene match: 13. The CDR3 sequence: CASSPRTGSKGTDTQYF. The CDR3 DNA reads as TGTGCCAGCAGCCCCCGGACAGGGAGCAAGGGTACAGATACGCAGTATTTT.

The chain uses TRBV28 and TRBJ2-5; 10 bases line up with TRBD1. Germline V gene sequence: CDR1 MDHEN, CDR2 SYDVKM. After removal of 3 bases from V and 5 bases from J, the junction contained 6 bases not matched to a gene. The CDR3 covers 15 residues. CDR3 region: CASSFPDRGIETQYF. The DNA of the CDR3 is TGTGCCAGCAGTTTTCCGGACAGGGGGATTGAGACCCAGTACTTC.

This clone was detected a few times. This chain links TRBV29-1 with TRBJ1-1; D is unclear. In germline, CDR1 is SQVTM, CDR2 ANQGSEA. V was clipped by 6 bases and J by 1 base, with 12 bases between them. This CDR3 contains 13 residues. DNA for the CDR3: TGCAGCGTGGTTATTGTGGAGAACACTGAAGCTTTCTTT. As protein: CSVVIVENTEAFF. Drawing the rest from reference TRBV29-1 and TRBJ1-1, the complete variable domain is SAVISQKPSRDICQRGTSLTIQCQVDSQVTMMFWYRQQPGQSLTLIATANQGSEATYESGFVIDKFPISRPNLTFSTLTVSNMSPEDSSIYLCSVVIVENTEAFFGQGTRLTVV.